A selection of T cell receptor beta chains follows, all from one sample in a study of identical twins. A single record per CDR3 protein comes from TCRdb applying MiXCR to the 5' RACE reads. The data show around 1.7 million distinct CDR3 sequences, about 32% seen once. The sequencing sample was made of cord blood. The receptor source for this set is a newborn girl in good health. CDR3s leave out the opening cysteine and the closing phenylalanine or tryptophan.

TRBV2	TRBJ1-2	ASSGQADYGYT
TRBV4-2	TRBJ2-1	ASSREESRNEQF
TRBV11-2	TRBJ2-3	ASSRTSGGVPTDTQY
TRBV28	TRBJ2-1	ASKTDGLAVLNEQF
TRBV7-2	TRBJ2-7	ASSLERGAYEQY
TRBV7-2	TRBJ2-1	ASSLVASGRGNEQF
TRBV4-1	TRBJ1-6	ASSQGPLQGANSPLH
TRBV21-1	TRBJ2-7	ASSKVGLSSYEQY
TRBV24-1	TRBJ1-1	ATSAMDRNTEAF
TRBV19	TRBJ2-1	ATHGRGGSYNEQF
TRBV20-1	TRBJ2-7	SARGQQYEQY
TRBV7-2	TRBJ2-3	ASSTGYTQY
TRBV12-3/TRBV12-4	TRBJ1-5	ASSWETRQPQH
TRBV9	TRBJ2-1	ASSVASGSTYNEQF
TRBV28	TRBJ1-4	ASSLSEPGKLF
TRBV29-1	TRBJ2-7	SVEGLEDSYEQY
TRBV28	TRBJ2-3	ASRTPRLGLALQY
TRBV3-1	TRBJ2-7	ASSQRTSGGAGYNEQY
TRBV7-9	TRBJ2-1	ASSFWREPYNVQF
TRBV29-1	TRBJ2-3	SVDWGTDTQY
TRBV15	TRBJ1-6	ATRHRGRNSPLH
TRBV28	TRBJ2-7	ASSLLLAGEQY
TRBV2	TRBJ2-7	ASREGQASYEQY
TRBV5-4	TRBJ1-2	ASGSGQVDGYT
TRBV20-1	TRBJ2-1	SAPASGSYNEQF
TRBV14	TRBJ2-2	ASRPYSGRSGELF
TRBV20-1	TRBJ2-4	SASGGQAKNIQY
TRBV15	TRBJ2-1	ATKRDGSSYNEQF
TRBV7-8	.	ASSLGTRVHEQY
TRBV7-2	TRBJ1-4	ASSADRGAEKLF
TRBV29-1	TRBJ1-1	SVKDNTEAF
TRBV20-1	TRBJ2-7	SASYGYEQY
TRBV28	TRBJ2-3	ASSFPSGTEGTDTQY